This T cell receptor beta chain was observed in a study of OX40 agonist ivuxolimab in advanced cancers. Whole-study context: Three patients got partial responses; one had hepatocellular carcinoma and two had cutaneous melanoma.

This CDR3 contains 14 residues. Per germline, CDR1 GTSNPN and CDR2 SVGIG (reference sequence). The ends were cut back, 3 bases at V and 2 bases at J, with 11 bases in the middle. Study-wide results and limits: The study found that CD8+ T cells averaged more expanded clones than CD4+.

As concerns this clone: Its antigen is unidentified.

Profiled with immunoSEQ multiplex PCR; TCRdb holds only in-frame clones, not every one. The sample gives under 95,000 clones, more than 75% of which show up once; about 6.9% is in the top ten. This TCR was sampled from an adult with an advanced solid tumor such as melanoma, head and neck, liver or kidney cancer. The sequencing used CD4+ or CD8+ T cells sorted from blood, collected in a trial of the OX40 agonist ivuxolimab. The genes are TRBV30 and TRBJ1-3; perhaps TRBD1 as D (6 bases). CDR3 in amino acids: CAWRVGGAGNTIYF. The CDR3 coding sequence is TGTGCCTGGAGAGTCGGGGGCGCTGGAAACACCATATATTTT. Drawing the rest from reference TRBV30 and TRBJ1-3, the complete variable domain is SQTIHQWPATLVQPVGSPLSLECTVEGTSNPNLYWYRQAAGRGLQLLFYSVGIGQISSEVPQNLSASRPQDRQFILSSKKLLLSDSGFYLCAWRVGGAGNTIYFGEGSWLTVV.